These 7 T cell receptor beta chains were sequenced from one sample in a study of OX40 agonist ivuxolimab in advanced cancers. Generated by immunoSEQ multiplex PCR, the TCRdb table keeps only in-frame clones and is missing some. Of some 22,000 clones in the sample, roughly 83% were seen once. Sequencing was performed on CD4+ or CD8+ T cells sorted from blood, taken in a trial of the OX40 agonist ivuxolimab. The receptors come from an adult with an advanced solid tumor such as melanoma, head and neck, liver or kidney cancer.

The chain links TRBV4-1 to TRBJ2-7; D is perhaps TRBD1 (5 bases). The germline V gene has CDR1 MGHRA and CDR2 YSYEKL. The CDR3 extends over 16 amino acids. Deletions cut 0 bases from V and 4 bases from J, with 16 bases between. CDR3 coding DNA: TGCGCCAGCAGCCAAGACGCCCAAGGGGCTCAATACGAGCAGTACTTC. This codes for CASSQDAQGAQYEQYF.

This rearrangement joins TRBV4-1 to TRBJ2-7; 7 nucleotides agree with TRBD2. Germline V gives CDR1 MGHRA, CDR2 YSYEKL. V lost 4 bases, J lost 3 bases, and 9 bases stayed unmatched. CDR3 length: 15 amino acids. CDR3 in DNA: TGCGCCAGCAGCCCCGAAGCGACTAGCAGCTACGAGCAGTACTTC. Protein: CASSPEATSSYEQYF.

A remark on this clone: The same CDR3 also results from other DNA sequences found in this sample. The CDR3 DNA follows: TGCGCCAGCAGCTTGAGTGGGGGCTACAATGAGCAGTTCTTC. Translation: CASSLSGGYNEQFF. The genes are TRBV5-1 and TRBJ2-1; D may correspond to TRBD1 or TRBD2 (5 bases each). The CDR3 consists of 14 residues. V lost 1 base and J lost 3, with 8 bases in between. From germline, CDR1 is SGHRS and CDR2 YFSETQ.

The chain is built from TRBV29-1 and TRBJ2-7; TRBD1 matches 9 bases. The CDR3 consists of 14 residues. The V gene's germline CDR1 is SQVTM and CDR2 ANQGSEA. Trimming cost V 4 bases and J 4 bases; bases outside gene matches: 8. CDR3 in amino acids: CSVVFWDREYEQYF. CDR3 coding DNA: TGCAGCGTTGTATTTTGGGACAGGGAGTACGAGCAGTACTTC.

This clone has just a few counts. Other DNA sequences in this specimen translate into the identical CDR3. This chain connects TRBV5-1 to TRBJ2-3; no reliable D call. This CDR3 has 11 residues. Trimming removed 0 bases from V and 6 bases from J, with 2 bases in between. The germline V gene has CDR1 SGHRS and CDR2 YFSETQ. CDR3 sequence: CASSLGDTQYF. CDR3 nucleotides: TGCGCCAGCAGCTTGGGCGATACGCAGTATTTT.

The V gene is TRBV5-5, the J gene TRBJ2-4; D is ambiguous. The length of the CDR3 is 11 residues. CDR1 is SGHKS and CDR2 is YYEKEE in the germline V gene (reference sequence). The ends were cut back, 2 bases at V and 13 bases at J, with 10 bases in the middle. In nucleotides, the CDR3 is TGTGCCAGCAGCTTTGGGCTCGGCCAGTACTTC. This encodes CASSFGLGQYF.

The chain carries TRBV7-6 and TRBJ2-1; perhaps TRBD1 as D (6 bases). V lost 2 bases to trimming and J lost 0 bases, with 11 bases between them. This CDR3 is 16 amino acids long. Germline V CDR1 and CDR2: SGHVS, FNYEAQ. The CDR3 nucleotides read TGTGCCAGCAGCTTAACCTCAGGGGACTCCTACAATGAGCAGTTCTTC. Its protein product is CASSLTSGDSYNEQFF.